The 7 T cell receptor beta chains in this list originate from one sample, sequenced in a study of cytomegalovirus exposure and HLA in healthy donors. Primers included in the PCR were 60 Vbeta and 13 Jbeta primers. Produced via immunoSEQ multiplex PCR; TCRdb's table is partial and in-frame only. Among 150,000 to 200,000 clones, around 80% were seen once, and the ten largest hold around 1.9%. The sequencing input was PBMCs. These receptors all come from a man aged 18 to 29 in good health and CMV-seronegative.

V is TRBV6-1 and J is TRBJ2-5; D is possibly TRBD2 (5 bases). The assigned J gene may be wrong: the sequence end matches TRBJ2-7 better. This CDR3 region has 15 residues. CDR1 and CDR2 (germline): MNHNS, SASEGT. The CDR3 protein is CASSEPARETYEQYF. The CDR3 region has the DNA TGTGCCAGCAGTGAACCGGCAAGGGAGACCTACGAGCAGTACTTC.

The chain is built from TRBV18 and TRBJ2-5; TRBD1 agrees at 7 bases. Trimming cost V 0 bases and J 1 base; bases outside gene matches: 5. The CDR3 totals 16 residues. Looked up from germline, CDR1 is KGHSH and CDR2 is LQKENI. CDR3 DNA: TGTGCCAGCTCACCACCGGACTGGGACAGCCAAGAGACCCAGTACTTC. It encodes CASSPPDWDSQETQYF.

The gene calls are TRBV11-2 and TRBJ2-2; TRBD2 matches at 9 bases. The CDR3 extends over 16 amino acids. The junction had 5 bases not matched to a gene; V was cut back by 3 bases and J by 3 bases. Germline V gives CDR1 SGHAT, CDR2 FQNNGV. CDR3 amino acids: CASSFSGRRDTGELFF. CDR3 nucleotide sequence: TGTGCCAGCAGCTTCAGCGGGAGGAGGGACACCGGGGAGCTGTTTTTT.

The genes are TRBV7-9 and TRBJ1-2, with D uncertain. V was trimmed by 1 base and J by 4 bases, leaving 4 bases between them. Germline CDR1 and CDR2: SEHNR and FQNEAQ (reference sequence). The CDR3 has 12 amino acids. The DNA of the CDR3 is TGTGCCAGCAGCTTAGGGAGCTATGGCTACACCTTC. It is translated as CASSLGSYGYTF.

The V gene is TRBV11-3, the J gene TRBJ2-5; 9 bases line up with TRBD2. The CDR3 contains 17 residues. Germline CDR1 and CDR2: SGHNT and YENEEA. V lost 5 bases to trimming and J lost 0 bases; unmatched junction nucleotides: 10. The CDR3 loop is CASSPGGAGGHQETQYF. The CDR3 DNA sequence: TGTGCCAGCAGCCCCGGGGGAGCGGGGGGTCACCAAGAGACCCAGTACTTC.

V is TRBV29-1 and J is TRBJ1-1, with no clear D. The CDR3 runs 13 residues. The V gene's germline CDR1 is SQVTM and CDR2 ANQGSEA. Trimming shortened V by 3 bases and J by 5 bases, and 13 bases separated the two germline ends. The CDR3 region has the DNA TGCAGCGTTGACCGGGGAGGGAATACTGAAGCTTTCTTT. Its protein product is CSVDRGGNTEAFF.

The CDR3 sequence: CASSYFPGAQNTEAFF. The CDR3 region has the DNA TGTGCCAGCAGTTACTTCCCAGGGGCCCAGAACACTGAAGCTTTCTTT. The genes are TRBV6-6 and TRBJ1-1; a possible D gene is TRBD1 (6 bases). The CDR3 has 16 amino acids. V was clipped by 1 base and J by 1 base, with 13 bases between them. CDR1 and CDR2 (germline): MNHNY, SVGAGI (reference sequence).